Listed below are T cell receptor beta chains from one sample, sequenced in a study of identical twins. Each CDR3 protein is one row after TCRdb ran MiXCR on the 5' RACE reads. The sample records a few hundred thousand distinct CDR3 sequences, 6.5% to 9.5% being singletons. The same sample was also used in a study of yellow fever vaccine responses in identical twins.

Input material: memory (CD45RO+) T cells sorted from blood. These receptors all stem from a woman under 30 in good health. CDR3s include the opening cysteine and the closing phenylalanine or tryptophan.

v_gene: TRBV3-1; j_gene: TRBJ2-1; len: 12; CDR3aa: CASNRNRDEQFF
v_gene: TRBV2; j_gene: TRBJ2-2; len: 14; CDR3aa: CASRKVWGTGELFF
v_gene: TRBV25-1; j_gene: TRBJ1-2; len: 15; CDR3aa: CASSGTRGLKYGYTF
v_gene: TRBV12-3/TRBV12-4; j_gene: TRBJ1-2; len: 15; CDR3aa: CASSPRGGPNYGYTF
v_gene: TRBV9; j_gene: TRBJ2-3; len: 13; CDR3aa: CASKLDGTDTQYF
v_gene: TRBV10-3; j_gene: TRBJ2-1; len: 14; CDR3aa: CATQEASGGNEQFF
v_gene: TRBV7-6; j_gene: TRBJ2-7; len: 12; CDR3aa: CASSLERSEQCF
v_gene: TRBV7-8; j_gene: TRBJ2-5; len: 15; CDR3aa: CASSSPFGSSKTQYF
v_gene: TRBV4-1; j_gene: TRBJ1-5; len: 13; CDR3aa: CASSQQENQPQHF
v_gene: TRBV24-1; j_gene: TRBJ2-1; len: 14; CDR3aa: CATSEESSYNEQFF
v_gene: TRBV12-3/TRBV12-4; j_gene: TRBJ1-5; len: 14; CDR3aa: CASSSRVSNQPQHF
v_gene: TRBV28; j_gene: TRBJ2-2; len: 16; CDR3aa: CASTRGGVGDTGELFF
v_gene: TRBV5-1; j_gene: TRBJ2-5; len: 14; CDR3aa: CASSRLAGVETQYF
v_gene: TRBV10-1; j_gene: TRBJ2-5; len: 11; CDR3aa: CAERGEETQYF
v_gene: TRBV18; j_gene: TRBJ2-6; len: 15; CDR3aa: CASRGDPSGANVLTF
v_gene: TRBV2; j_gene: TRBJ2-3; len: 14; CDR3aa: CASRTGYATDTQYF
v_gene: TRBV5-1; j_gene: TRBJ1-1; len: 14; CDR3aa: CASSLDRGNTEAFF
v_gene: TRBV5-5; j_gene: TRBJ2-3; len: 13; CDR3aa: CASSFEGTDTQYF
v_gene: TRBV5-1; j_gene: TRBJ2-7; len: 14; CDR3aa: CASSSQGASYEQYF
v_gene: TRBV3-1; j_gene: TRBJ2-3; len: 14; CDR3aa: CASSHILSTDTQYF
v_gene: TRBV18; j_gene: TRBJ2-5; len: 14; CDR3aa: CASSPGGGFETQYF
v_gene: TRBV11-2; j_gene: TRBJ1-4; len: 14; CDR3aa: CASSLDTWVEKLFF
v_gene: TRBV11-2; j_gene: TRBJ2-2; len: 18; CDR3aa: CASSLFRGGGTPSGELFF
v_gene: TRBV20-1; j_gene: TRBJ2-5; len: 12; CDR3aa: CSASLAQETQYF
v_gene: TRBV3-1; j_gene: TRBJ2-3; len: 17; CDR3aa: CASSGVSARADRDTQYF
v_gene: TRBV20-1; j_gene: TRBJ1-5; len: 14; CDR3aa: CSARGSYSNQPQHF
v_gene: TRBV12-3/TRBV12-4; j_gene: TRBJ2-7; len: 13; CDR3aa: CASSPYGAREQYF
v_gene: TRBV27; j_gene: TRBJ2-2; len: 17; CDR3aa: CASSRERGLGKSGELFF
v_gene: TRBV7-8; j_gene: TRBJ1-2; len: 15; CDR3aa: CASSPSGTGGFGYTF
v_gene: TRBV3-1; j_gene: TRBJ1-1; len: 15; CDR3aa: CASSQVRTGGTEAFF
v_gene: TRBV5-8; j_gene: TRBJ1-1; len: 15; CDR3aa: CASSLTGTYYTEAFF
v_gene: TRBV7-2; j_gene: TRBJ1-1; len: 13; CDR3aa: CASSWAIAGLSFF
v_gene: TRBV7-2; j_gene: TRBJ1-2; len: 13; CDR3aa: CASSSTGGIGYTF
v_gene: TRBV6-1; j_gene: TRBJ2-5; len: 17; CDR3aa: CASRTGLALPVQETQYF
v_gene: TRBV19; j_gene: TRBJ2-7; len: 15; CDR3aa: CASSPTSGSYYEQYF
v_gene: TRBV5-1; j_gene: TRBJ2-1; len: 15; CDR3aa: CASSQDRGSYNEQFF
v_gene: TRBV6-1; j_gene: TRBJ2-7; len: 14; CDR3aa: CASSTFWGPSEQYF
v_gene: TRBV29-1; j_gene: TRBJ2-1; len: 15; CDR3aa: CSVPKAGRSYNEQFF
v_gene: TRBV20-1; j_gene: TRBJ2-5; len: 19; CDR3aa: CSASVPARGNVIDGETQYF
v_gene: TRBV6-4; j_gene: TRBJ2-5; len: 18; CDR3aa: CTSSAPTSGGAGQETQYF
v_gene: TRBV28; j_gene: TRBJ2-2; len: 16; CDR3aa: CASIDAGTGGAGELFF
v_gene: TRBV2; j_gene: TRBJ2-7; len: 15; CDR3aa: CASKNDRGITYEQYF
v_gene: TRBV7-8; j_gene: TRBJ2-7; len: 15; CDR3aa: CASSFTRDRVFEQYF
v_gene: TRBV13; j_gene: TRBJ2-1; len: 16; CDR3aa: CASSRRGSMVYNEQFF
v_gene: TRBV5-6; j_gene: TRBJ1-4; len: 14; CDR3aa: CASSLRLVTGKLFF
v_gene: TRBV5-6; j_gene: TRBJ2-1; len: 12; CDR3aa: CASSLLSEEQFF
v_gene: TRBV7-9; j_gene: TRBJ1-1; len: 12; CDR3aa: CASSVDLTEAFF
v_gene: TRBV12-3/TRBV12-4; j_gene: TRBJ1-5; len: 16; CDR3aa: CASRAGQGTSEQPQHF